Listed here are 20 T cell receptor beta chains from one sample, sequenced in a study of blood T cell repertoires in COVID-19. The method was immunoSEQ multiplex PCR; TCRdb's version includes in-frame clones alone and lacks a portion of them. Of under 200,000 clones in the sample, around 85% were seen once. Sequencing was done on a sample of peripheral blood. All receptors derive from a woman of 80 years or more with acute or convalescent COVID-19.

The rearrangement uses TRBV27 and TRBJ2-5; weak D call: TRBD1 (6 bases). V lost 2 bases and J 1 base, leaving 11 bases between the germline ends. Germline values: CDR1 MNHEY, CDR2 SMNVEV (reference sequence). The CDR3 consists of 15 residues. The CDR3 loop reads CASSLMGTLQETQYF. Here the CDR3 DNA reads TGTGCCAGCAGTTTAATGGGGACACTCCAAGAGACCCAGTACTTC.

The chain links TRBV5-1 to TRBJ1-1; 8 bases match TRBD1. There are 14 residues in the CDR3. CDR1 and CDR2 from the germline V gene are SGHRS and YFSETQ. The V and J ends lost 4 bases and 6 bases, in that order; junction bases with no gene match: 8. The CDR3 reads CASSLGTGTSEAFF. CDR3 sequence (DNA): TGCGCCAGCAGCCTAGGGACAGGCACTTCTGAAGCTTTCTTT.

The chain links TRBV12-5 to TRBJ1-5; a weak D match, TRBD1 (5 bases). This CDR3 comprises 13 residues. CDR1 and CDR2 from the germline V gene are LGHNT and FRNRAP. Trimming took 3 bases from V and 9 from J, leaving 12 bases between them. The CDR3 is CASGFQGSAPQHF. Written as DNA, the CDR3 is TGTGCTAGTGGTTTCCAGGGATCGGCGCCCCAGCATTTT.

The rearrangement links TRBV10-1 to TRBJ2-1; 11 bases match TRBD1. CDR1 is WNHNN and CDR2 is SYGVQD in the germline V gene (reference sequence). This CDR3 has 18 amino acids. After removal of 8 bases from V and 7 bases from J, the junction contained 19 bases not matched to a gene. DNA for the CDR3: TGCGCCAGCGCTCCTGGTGGACAGGGGGCTAAAAGGGAGAATGAGCAGTTCTTC. Protein product: CASAPGGQGAKRENEQFF.

CDR3 sequence: CASSVSSGDSYNEQFF. CDR3 coding DNA: TGTGCCAGCAGCGTGAGTAGCGGAGACTCCTACAATGAGCAGTTCTTC. The rearrangement links TRBV9 to TRBJ2-1; D may be TRBD2 (6 bases). The CDR3 has 16 residues. Per the germline V gene, CDR1 is SGDLS and CDR2 is YYNGEE. Trimming pared 2 bases from V and 0 bases from J, leaving 12 bases between.

The chain recombines TRBV3-1 (or the pseudogene TRBV3-2) with TRBJ1-3, with no clear D. This CDR3 region has 13 residues. The germline CDR1 and CDR2 sequences are LGHDT and YNNKEL (reference sequence). V dropped 1 base and J dropped 2 bases, with 3 bases sitting between them. The CDR3 DNA sequence: TGTGCCAGCAGCCAAGTTACTGGAAACACCATATATTTT. It is translated as CASSQVTGNTIYF.

The V call is TRBV27, the J call TRBJ1-4; 7 nucleotides align to TRBD1. Germline loops: CDR1 MNHEY, CDR2 SMNVEV (reference sequence). Losses at the gene ends were 4 bases for V and 10 bases for J; bases not matched to a gene: 12. This CDR3 has 15 residues. The CDR3 protein is CASSSASTGVRKLFF. The CDR3 DNA is TGTGCCAGCAGTTCGGCCTCCACAGGGGTGCGAAAACTGTTTTTT.

Worth noting for this clone: A read error may account for a junction end that differs from germline. The rearrangement uses TRBV18 and TRBJ2-1; the match to TRBD1 covers 10 bases. Germline V gives CDR1 KGHSH, CDR2 LQKENI. The CDR3 is 12 amino acids. The CDR3 region has the DNA TGTGCCAGCTCACCACAGGACAGGGGGTTCCTCTTC. This sequence encodes CASSPQDRGFLF.

This clone was counted once. Germline and junction disagree at one end, which may indicate a read error. The chain carries TRBV6-2 or TRBV6-3 and TRBJ2-1, with 8 bases lining up with TRBD2. The CDR3 is 13 amino acids. The germline CDR1 and CDR2 sequences are MNHEY and SVGEGT. CDR3 nucleotides: TGTGCCAGCAGTTATAGGCGGGGGGATGAACAGTTCTTC. Translation gives CASSYRRGDEQFF.

The chain joins TRBV7-2 to TRBJ2-2; TRBD2 aligns across 8 bases. Trimming cost V 5 bases and J 2 bases; bases outside gene matches: 7. The germline CDR1 and CDR2 sequences are SGHTA and FQGNSA. The CDR3 has 16 amino acids. CDR3 sequence (DNA): TGTGCCAGCAGCAGACGGACTAGCAGCAACACCGGGGAGCTGTTTTTT. Translated, it gives CASSRRTSSNTGELFF.

This chain connects TRBV19 to TRBJ2-1; tentative D call: TRBD2 (6 bases). V lost 6 bases, J lost 3 bases, and 18 bases lay in between. The CDR3 length is 16 residues. Germline-derived CDR1 and CDR2 are LNHDA and SQIVND (reference sequence). CDR3 DNA sequence: TGTGCCAGTAGGGAGGGACCCGGGACGGTCTACAATGAGCAGTTCTTC. Translation gives CASREGPGTVYNEQFF.

This rearrangement joins TRBV4-3 to TRBJ1-2; 7 bases map to TRBD1. V was pared by 2 bases and J by 6 bases, with 12 bases of the junction left unmatched. The CDR3 is 16 residues long. Germline V gene lookup returns CDR1 LGHNA and CDR2 YSLEER. For the CDR3, the DNA is TGCGCCAGCAGCCAAACCCACGGGAGGGGGCGAGATGGCTACACCTTC. Encoded protein: CASSQTHGRGRDGYTF.

This chain uses TRBV10-3 with TRBJ1-1; D is possibly TRBD1 (6 bases). V was cut by 2 bases and J by 1 base, with 14 bases left in between. This CDR3 has 16 amino acids. CDR1 is ENHRY, CDR2 SYGVKD, per germline. CDR3 protein: CAISEGGGHKNTEAFF. The CDR3 nucleotides are TGTGCCATCAGTGAGGGGGGCGGGCACAAGAACACTGAAGCTTTCTTT.

This clone was observed a handful of times. The chain couples TRBV7-9 to TRBJ1-3; no reliable D call. Looked up from germline, CDR1 is SEHNR and CDR2 is FQNEAQ (reference sequence). V lost 5 bases to trimming and J lost 4 bases, with 15 bases between them. This CDR3 is 15 amino acids long. Here the CDR3 reads CASSPPFRWGNTIYF. CDR3 nucleotide sequence: TGTGCCAGCAGCCCACCCTTCAGATGGGGAAACACCATATATTTT.

This chain uses TRBV7-2 with TRBJ2-1; the D gene is possibly TRBD2 (5 bases). V lost 0 bases and J lost 12, with 15 bases in between. Germline V gene data show CDR1 as SGHTA and CDR2 as FQGNSA. The CDR3 spans 14 residues. The CDR3 protein is CASSLARAVKSQFF. Written as DNA, the CDR3 is TGTGCCAGCAGCTTAGCGAGGGCAGTTAAGTCGCAGTTCTTC. Full variable domain (rest looked up from reference TRBV7-2 and TRBJ2-1): GAGVSQSPSNKVTEKGKDVELRCDPISGHTALYWYRQSLGQGLEFLIYFQGNSAPDKSGLPSDRFSAERTGGSVSTLTIQRTQQEDSAVYLCASSLARAVKSQFFGPGTRLTVL.

This chain links TRBV28 with TRBJ2-7; D not resolved. The V end lost 6 bases, the J end lost 1 base, and 16 bases lay between the germline ends. Germline CDR1 and CDR2: MDHEN and SYDVKM. The CDR3 runs 15 residues. The CDR3 region is CASSIPGLISYEQYF. The CDR3 nucleotides are TGTGCCAGCAGCATACCGGGTCTCATATCCTACGAGCAGTACTTC.

The chain employs TRBV5-5 and TRBJ2-7; TRBD1 matches at 7 bases. The CDR3 has 15 residues. CDR1 and CDR2 (germline): SGHKS, YYEKEE (reference sequence). V shed 4 bases and J 0 bases; nucleotides not matched to a gene: 7. In DNA form, the CDR3 reads TGTGCCAGCAGCCGCAACTGGGACAGCTCCTACGAGCAGTACTTC. It specifies CASSRNWDSSYEQYF.

This chain joins TRBV27 and TRBJ1-4; 11 bases match TRBD1. Trimming removed 6 bases from V and 7 bases from J; junction bases left unmatched: 10. Germline V gene data show CDR1 as MNHEY and CDR2 as SMNVEV (reference sequence). The CDR3 extends over 16 amino acids. CDR3 nucleotides: TGTGCCAGCAGCAACCTGGGACAGGGGGAAGGTGAAAAACTGTTTTTT. Translating gives CASSNLGQGEGEKLFF.

The chain recombines TRBV6-5 with TRBJ1-1; D is unclear. This CDR3 has 15 residues. In germline, CDR1 is MNHEY, CDR2 SVGAGI. Trimming cost V 4 bases and J 3 bases, with 15 bases left between them. The CDR3 reads CASSSWRSGDTEAFF. As DNA, the CDR3 is TGTGCCAGCAGTTCTTGGAGGAGCGGTGACACTGAAGCTTTCTTT.

The sample holds one count of this clone. The chain combines TRBV21-1 with TRBJ1-3. TRBV21-1 counts as a pseudogene. The CDR3 contains 16 residues. CDR3 nucleotides: TGTGCCAGCAGGCCCTCCCGGTCCCTCTCTGGAAACACCATATATTTT. Translating gives CASRPSRSLSGNTIYF.